The present TCR beta chain was sequenced within a study of blood T cell repertoires in COVID-19. Here immunoSEQ multiplex PCR was the method, and the copy in TCRdb shows in-frame clones only, minus some. The sample has about 200,000 clones, 80% to 85% seen once. This CDR3 is built from 15 residues. Germline V gene lookup returns CDR1 SGHRS and CDR2 YFSETQ. The V end was cut by 2 bases, the J end by 5 bases, with 15 bases between. Sequenced material: PBMCs or T cells enriched from blood (not recorded which). This chain uses TRBV5-1 with TRBJ2-3; a weak D match, TRBD1 (6 bases). The receptor's source is a man aged 35 to 55 who had recovered from COVID-19. The DNA for the CDR3 is TGCGCCAGCAGCTTTTGGGGGCAACTTGGAGATACGCAGTATTTT. It yields the protein CASSFWGQLGDTQYF.